This T cell receptor (beta chain) was captured in a study of technical replicates of blood from a handful of donors. The CDR3 runs to 14 residues. The trim removed 5 bases at V and 9 bases at J, leaving 7 bases unmatched. In germline, CDR1 is SGHAT, CDR2 FQNNGV. This table comes from immunoSEQ multiplex PCR, and its TCRdb copy is limited to in-frame clones, with some not included. The sample shows approximately 82,000 clones, 90% to 95% of them seen only once. The sample comprised T cells isolated from PBMCs. This sequence originates from a human donor in good health. The gene calls are TRBV11-2 and TRBJ2-1, with 10 bases lining up with TRBD1. CDR3 DNA: TGTGCCAGCAGCGGGGACAGGGGAGGAAGTGAGCAGTTCTTC. The encoded protein is CASSGDRGGSEQFF.